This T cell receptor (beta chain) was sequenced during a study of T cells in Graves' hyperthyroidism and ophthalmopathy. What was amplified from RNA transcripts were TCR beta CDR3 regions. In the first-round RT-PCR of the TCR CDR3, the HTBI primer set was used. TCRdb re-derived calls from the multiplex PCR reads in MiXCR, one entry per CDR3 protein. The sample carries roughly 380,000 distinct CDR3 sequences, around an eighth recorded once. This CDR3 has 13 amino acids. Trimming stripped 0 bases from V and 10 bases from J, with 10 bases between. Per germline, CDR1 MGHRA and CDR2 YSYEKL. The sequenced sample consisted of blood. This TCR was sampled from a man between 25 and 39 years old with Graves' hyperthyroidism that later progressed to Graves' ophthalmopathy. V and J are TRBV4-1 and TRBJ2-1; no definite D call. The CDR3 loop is CASSQEAAHEQFF. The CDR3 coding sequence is TGCGCCAGCAGCCAAGAGGCAGCCCACGAGCAGTTCTTC.